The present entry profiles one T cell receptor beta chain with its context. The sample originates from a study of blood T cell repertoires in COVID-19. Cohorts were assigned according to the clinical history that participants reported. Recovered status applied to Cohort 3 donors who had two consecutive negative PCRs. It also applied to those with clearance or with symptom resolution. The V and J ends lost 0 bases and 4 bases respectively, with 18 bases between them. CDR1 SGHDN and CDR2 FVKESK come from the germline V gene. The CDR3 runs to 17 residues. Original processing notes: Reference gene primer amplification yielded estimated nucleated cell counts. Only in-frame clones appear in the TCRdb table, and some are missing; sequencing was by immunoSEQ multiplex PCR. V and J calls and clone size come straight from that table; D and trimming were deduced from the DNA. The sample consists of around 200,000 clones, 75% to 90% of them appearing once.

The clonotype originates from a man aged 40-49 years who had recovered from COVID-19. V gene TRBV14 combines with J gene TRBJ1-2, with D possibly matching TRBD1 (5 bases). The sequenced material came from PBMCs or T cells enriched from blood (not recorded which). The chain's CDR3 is CASSQDRAGFRGYGYTF. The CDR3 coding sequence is TGTGCCAGCAGCCAAGACCGGGCAGGGTTTCGCGGCTATGGCTACACCTTC. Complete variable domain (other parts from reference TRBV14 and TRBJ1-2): EAGVTQFPSHSVIEKGQTVTLRCDPISGHDNLYWYRRVMGKEIKFLLHFVKESKQDESGMPNNRFLAERTGGTYSTLKVQPAELEDSGVYFCASSQDRAGFRGYGYTFGSGTRLTVV.